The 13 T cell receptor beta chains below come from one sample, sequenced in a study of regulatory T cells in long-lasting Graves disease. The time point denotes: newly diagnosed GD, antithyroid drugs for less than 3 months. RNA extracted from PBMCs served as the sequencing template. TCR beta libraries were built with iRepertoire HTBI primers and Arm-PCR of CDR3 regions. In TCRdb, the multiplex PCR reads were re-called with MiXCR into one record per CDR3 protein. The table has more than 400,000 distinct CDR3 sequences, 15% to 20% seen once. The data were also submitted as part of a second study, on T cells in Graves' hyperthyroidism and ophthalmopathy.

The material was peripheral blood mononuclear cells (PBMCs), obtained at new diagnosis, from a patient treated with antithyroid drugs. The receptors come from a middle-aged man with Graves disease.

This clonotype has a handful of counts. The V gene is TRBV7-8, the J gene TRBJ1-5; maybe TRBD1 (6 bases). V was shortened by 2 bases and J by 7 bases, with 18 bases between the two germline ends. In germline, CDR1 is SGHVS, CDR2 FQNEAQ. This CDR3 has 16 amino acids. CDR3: CASSLQGSSPKQPQHF. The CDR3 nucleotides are TGTGCCAGCAGCTTACAGGGGAGCTCGCCTAAACAGCCCCAGCATTTT.

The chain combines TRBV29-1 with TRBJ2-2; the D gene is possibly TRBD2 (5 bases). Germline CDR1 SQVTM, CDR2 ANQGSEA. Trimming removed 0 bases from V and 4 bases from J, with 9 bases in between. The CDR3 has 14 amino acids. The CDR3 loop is CSVEDEGFTGELFF. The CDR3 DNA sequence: TGCAGCGTTGAAGATGAGGGTTTCACCGGGGAGCTGTTTTTT.

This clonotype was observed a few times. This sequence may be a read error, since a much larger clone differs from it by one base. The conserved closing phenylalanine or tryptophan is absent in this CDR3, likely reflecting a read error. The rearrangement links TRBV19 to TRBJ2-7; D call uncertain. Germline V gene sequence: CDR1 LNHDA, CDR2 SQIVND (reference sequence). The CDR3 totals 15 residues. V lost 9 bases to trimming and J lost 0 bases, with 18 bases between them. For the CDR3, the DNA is TGTGCCAGCAGACTCCGGCCAATCCTCTCCTACGAGCAGTACTCC. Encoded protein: CASRLRPILSYEQYS.

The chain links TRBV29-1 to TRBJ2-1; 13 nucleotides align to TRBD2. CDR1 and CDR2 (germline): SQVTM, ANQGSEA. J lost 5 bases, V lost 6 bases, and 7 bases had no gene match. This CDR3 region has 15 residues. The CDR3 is CSVSKGTSGDNEQFF. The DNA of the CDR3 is TGCAGCGTGTCTAAGGGGACTAGCGGGGACAATGAGCAGTTCTTC.

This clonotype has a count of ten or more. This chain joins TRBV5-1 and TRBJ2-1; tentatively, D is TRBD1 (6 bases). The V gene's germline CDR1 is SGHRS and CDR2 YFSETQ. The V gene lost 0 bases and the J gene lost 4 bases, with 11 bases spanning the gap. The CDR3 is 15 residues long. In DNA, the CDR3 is TGCGCCAGCAGCTTGGCCCCGCAGGGGTACAATGAGCAGTTCTTC. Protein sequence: CASSLAPQGYNEQFF.

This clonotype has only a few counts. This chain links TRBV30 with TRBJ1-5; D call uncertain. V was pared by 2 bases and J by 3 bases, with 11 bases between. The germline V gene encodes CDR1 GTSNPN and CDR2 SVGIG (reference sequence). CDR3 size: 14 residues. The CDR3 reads CAWSSTGLNQPQHF. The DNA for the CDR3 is TGTGCCTGGAGTTCGACGGGCCTCAATCAGCCCCAGCATTTT.

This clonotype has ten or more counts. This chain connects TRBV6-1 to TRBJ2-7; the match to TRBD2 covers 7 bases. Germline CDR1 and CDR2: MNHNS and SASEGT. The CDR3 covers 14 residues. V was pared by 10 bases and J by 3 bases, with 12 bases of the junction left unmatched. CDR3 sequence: CATWGGGFSYEQYF. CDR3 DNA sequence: TGTGCCACCTGGGGGGGAGGTTTTAGCTACGAGCAGTACTTC.

The CDR3 reads CASSSSGGRGDEQFF. The CDR3 DNA follows: TGTGCCAGCAGCTCCTCCGGGGGGCGCGGGGATGAGCAGTTCTTC. This chain links TRBV25-1 with TRBJ2-1; the D gene is possibly TRBD2 (7 bases). The V end lost 6 bases, the J end lost 8 bases, and 20 bases lay between the germline ends. The length of the CDR3 is 15 residues. Per germline, CDR1 MGHDK and CDR2 SYGVNS.

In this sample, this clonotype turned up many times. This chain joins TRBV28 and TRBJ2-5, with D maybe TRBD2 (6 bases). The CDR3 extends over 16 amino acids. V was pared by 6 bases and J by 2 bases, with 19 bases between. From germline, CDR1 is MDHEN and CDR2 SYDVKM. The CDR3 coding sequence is TGTGCCAGCAGACCCCCGGCCCTCGGGACTCAAGAGACCCAGTACTTC. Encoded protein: CASRPPALGTQETQYF. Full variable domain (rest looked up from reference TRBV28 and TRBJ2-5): DVKVTQSSRYLVKRTGEKVFLECVQDMDHENMFWYRQDPGLGLRLIYFSYDVKMKEKGDIPEGYSVSREKKERFSLILESASTNQTSMYLCASRPPALGTQETQYFGPGTRLLVL.

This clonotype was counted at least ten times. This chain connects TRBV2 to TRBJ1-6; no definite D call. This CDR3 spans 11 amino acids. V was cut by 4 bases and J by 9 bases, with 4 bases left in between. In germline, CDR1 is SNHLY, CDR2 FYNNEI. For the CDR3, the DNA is TGTGCCAGCAGTGTCCTTTCACCCCTCCACTTT. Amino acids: CASSVLSPLHF.

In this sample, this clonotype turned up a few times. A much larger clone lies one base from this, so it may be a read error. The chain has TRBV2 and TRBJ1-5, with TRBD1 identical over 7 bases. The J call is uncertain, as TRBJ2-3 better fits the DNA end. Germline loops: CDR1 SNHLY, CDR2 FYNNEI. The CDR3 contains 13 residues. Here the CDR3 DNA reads TGTGCCAGCAGAGACACAGGGGAACAGCCCCAGTATTTT. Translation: CASRDTGEQPQYF.

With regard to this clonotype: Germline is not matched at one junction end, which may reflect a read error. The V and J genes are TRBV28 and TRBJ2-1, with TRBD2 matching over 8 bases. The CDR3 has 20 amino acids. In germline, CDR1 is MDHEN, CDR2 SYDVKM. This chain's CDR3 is CASSLWAGGAGSSSYNEQFF. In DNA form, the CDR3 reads TGTGCCAGCAGTCTATGGGCCGGGGGGGCCGGGTCCAGCTCCTACAATGAGCAGTTCTTC.

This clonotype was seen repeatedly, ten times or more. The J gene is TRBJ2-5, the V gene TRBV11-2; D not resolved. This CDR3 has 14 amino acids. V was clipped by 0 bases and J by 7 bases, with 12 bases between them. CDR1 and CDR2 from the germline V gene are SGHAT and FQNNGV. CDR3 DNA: TGTGCCAGCAGCTTAGATCCCGCTGATGGGACCCAGTACTTC. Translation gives CASSLDPADGTQYF.